This TCR beta chain was sequenced during a study of T cell responses to AZD1222 COVID-19 vaccine. Notes on the study in general: Scientists sampled the repertoires only once the peak T cell response had passed. Recipients of AZD1222 seropositive at baseline numbered only 5 to 7.

CDR1 is GTSNPN and CDR2 is SVGIG in the germline V gene (reference sequence). Trimming took off 2 bases at V and 6 bases at J, with 17 bases between the two ends. The CDR3 is 15 amino acids. Concerning this clone: Its specificity is not known.

Clones were sequenced by immunoSEQ multiplex PCR, and TCRdb holds only the in-frame ones, with some missing. Here the sample spans some 150,000 clones, 92% being singletons. The chain couples TRBV30 to TRBJ1-5, with a weak D call TRBD1 (5 bases). This sequence was found in an adult in good health. This specimen was peripheral blood, taken on day 0 of MenACWY control vaccination. The DNA for the CDR3 is TGTGCCTGGAGTCCGCCCGGGGGTAGGAGTCAGCCCCAGCATTTT. Amino acids: CAWSPPGGRSQPQHF.